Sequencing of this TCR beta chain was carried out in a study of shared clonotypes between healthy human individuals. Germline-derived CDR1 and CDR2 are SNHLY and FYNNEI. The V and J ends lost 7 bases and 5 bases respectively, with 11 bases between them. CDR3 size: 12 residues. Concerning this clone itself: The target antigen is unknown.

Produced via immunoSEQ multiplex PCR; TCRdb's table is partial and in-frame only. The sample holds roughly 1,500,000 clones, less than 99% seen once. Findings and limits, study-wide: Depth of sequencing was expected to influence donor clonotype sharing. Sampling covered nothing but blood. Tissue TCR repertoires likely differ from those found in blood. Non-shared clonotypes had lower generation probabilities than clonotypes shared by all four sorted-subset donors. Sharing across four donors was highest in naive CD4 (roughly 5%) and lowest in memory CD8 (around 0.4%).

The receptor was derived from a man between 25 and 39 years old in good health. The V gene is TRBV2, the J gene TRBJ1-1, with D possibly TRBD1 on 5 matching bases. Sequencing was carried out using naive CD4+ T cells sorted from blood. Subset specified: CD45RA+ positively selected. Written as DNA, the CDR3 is TGTGCCAGCAATCCCAGGGATACTGAAGCTTTCTTT. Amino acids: CASNPRDTEAFF.